The 28 T cell receptor beta chains below were found in one sample sequenced in a study of regulatory T cells in long-lasting Graves disease. The sample's time point: newly diagnosed GD, antithyroid drugs for less than 3 months. Isolated PBMC RNA provided the starting material for the TCR library. Library construction for TCR beta used iRepertoire HTBI primers and Arm-PCR of CDR3 regions. TCRdb used MiXCR to reprocess the multiplex PCR reads, holding one entry per CDR3 protein. The table shows approximately 490,000 distinct CDR3 sequences, with 16% occurring only once. The data were also submitted as part of a second study, on T cells in Graves' hyperthyroidism and ophthalmopathy.

Specimen: peripheral blood mononuclear cells (PBMCs), collected at new diagnosis, from a patient treated with antithyroid drugs. These receptors originate from a man in his forties with Graves disease.

J is TRBJ2-3 and V is TRBV4-1; D remains unclear. The CDR3 is made up of 16 amino acids. V was pared by 2 bases and J by 7 bases, with 19 bases between. Per germline, CDR1 MGHRA and CDR2 YSYEKL. The CDR3 loop reads CASSQTGPIQLNTQYF. CDR3 in DNA: TGCGCCAGCAGCCAAACCGGGCCCATCCAATTGAATACGCAGTATTTT.

This clonotype was counted ten times or more. In DNA, the CDR3 is TGCAGTGCTAGCACGACAGGGTTTAATTCACCCCTCCACTTT. Amino acids: CSASTTGFNSPLHF. The rearrangement links TRBV20-1 to TRBJ1-6; 7 bases line up with TRBD1. Trimming at V came to 3 bases and at J to 6 bases, leaving 5 bases not matched to a gene. This CDR3 spans 14 amino acids. Germline values: CDR1 DFQATT, CDR2 SNEGSKA (reference sequence).

This clonotype was recorded a few times. The rearrangement uses TRBV19 and TRBJ1-1; the D is unclear. With 3 bases removed from V and 5 bases from J, the gap between germline ends came to 10 bases. CDR3 size: 13 residues. From germline, CDR1 is LNHDA and CDR2 SQIVND (reference sequence). CDR3 in DNA: TGTGCCAGTAGTATCGGTGGAGGGACTGAAGCTTTCTTT. Its protein is CASSIGGGTEAFF. Together with reference TRBV19 and TRBJ1-1, the CDR3 gives the full variable domain: DGGITQSPKYLFRKEGQNVTLSCEQNLNHDAMYWYRQDPGQGLRLIYYSQIVNDFQKGDIAEGYSVSREKKESFPLTVTSAQKNPTAFYLCASSIGGGTEAFFGQGTRLTVV.

The chain joins TRBV10-3 to TRBJ2-1, with D tentatively TRBD2 (5 bases). The V and J ends lost 8 bases and 7 bases respectively, with 21 bases between them. The germline gives CDR1 ENHRY, CDR2 SYGVKD. The CDR3 covers 15 residues. The CDR3 sequence is CAIGGEIARRNEQFF. In DNA form, the CDR3 reads TGTGCCATCGGAGGTGAGATAGCGCGGAGAAATGAGCAGTTCTTC.

The chain joins TRBV20-1 to TRBJ2-7; the D gene is possibly TRBD1 (5 bases). Between the trimmed V and J ends, which lost 0 bases and 4 bases, there was a span of 10 bases. Germline V gives CDR1 DFQATT, CDR2 SNEGSKA (reference sequence). CDR3 length: 13 residues. The CDR3 region has the DNA TGCAGTGCTAGAGATCTAAGGGGATACGAGCAGTACTTC. Protein product: CSARDLRGYEQYF.

This chain joins TRBV9 and TRBJ2-1; 10 nucleotides align to TRBD2. Trimming at V came to 3 bases and at J to 1 base, leaving 7 bases not matched to a gene. CDR1 SGDLS and CDR2 YYNGEE come from the germline V gene. The CDR3 runs to 17 residues. The DNA of the CDR3 is TGTGCCAGCAGCGAAGGACTAGCGGACCGATCCTACAATGAGCAGTTCTTC. Translating gives CASSEGLADRSYNEQFF.

In the case of this clonotype: A much more abundant neighbour one base away suggests this may be a read error. J is TRBJ2-1 and V is TRBV7-3, with 10 bases lining up with TRBD2. The last part of the DNA fits TRBJ2-7 better; the J call may be wrong. Germline V gene data show CDR1 as SGHTA and CDR2 as FQGTGA. CDR3 length equals 15 residues. CDR3 sequence: CASRIAGGSFNEQYF. CDR3 DNA sequence: TGTGCCAGCCGCATAGCGGGAGGTAGTTTCAATGAGCAGTACTTC.

This clonotype was picked up a small number of times. The chain employs TRBV19 and TRBJ2-7, with 7 nucleotides matching TRBD1. V dropped 3 bases and J dropped 5; count of bases not matched to a gene: 7. From germline, CDR1 is LNHDA and CDR2 SQIVND (reference sequence). The CDR3 contains 14 residues. CDR3 coding DNA: TGTGCCAGTAGTATCTCCGTACAGGGGCACGAGCAGTACTTC. It encodes CASSISVQGHEQYF.

This clonotype was seen more than once but under ten times. The rearrangement links TRBV4-1 to TRBJ1-5; 7 nucleotides align to TRBD1. This CDR3 has 14 residues. Germline V CDR1 and CDR2: MGHRA, YSYEKL. V trimming: 7 bases; J trimming: 5 bases; junction bases outside the gene matches: 8. DNA of the CDR3: TGCGCCAGCAACCCCCGGGACAGTTATCAGCCCCAGCATTTT. Translation: CASNPRDSYQPQHF.

V and J are TRBV28 and TRBJ1-2; D unclear. This CDR3 region has 15 residues. V dropped 4 bases and J dropped 0 bases, with 12 bases sitting between them. Germline V gene sequence: CDR1 MDHEN, CDR2 SYDVKM. This chain's CDR3 is CASSSYGVANYGYTF. As DNA, the CDR3 is TGTGCCAGCAGTTCATATGGGGTAGCTAACTATGGCTACACCTTC.

The J gene is TRBJ2-2, the V gene TRBV5-5; a possible D gene is TRBD2 (6 bases). This CDR3 comprises 16 residues. Germline V gene data show CDR1 as SGHKS and CDR2 as YYEKEE (reference sequence). The V and J ends lost 7 bases and 6 bases respectively, with 22 bases between them. The CDR3 sequence is CASADRGGIMAGELFF. The CDR3 DNA sequence: TGTGCCAGCGCCGATCGTGGGGGGATTATGGCCGGGGAGCTGTTTTTT.

This chain connects TRBV19 to TRBJ1-5; the D gene is possibly TRBD1 (5 bases). Trimming cost V 2 bases and J 1 base, with 9 bases left between them. There are 15 residues in the CDR3. The germline CDR1 and CDR2 sequences are LNHDA and SQIVND (reference sequence). The CDR3 region has the DNA TGTGCCAGTAGTATACAGGGTACAAGCAATCAGCCCCAGCATTTT. Its translation: CASSIQGTSNQPQHF.

This clonotype has a handful of counts. This may be a read error: a much more frequent sequence differs by one nucleotide. The chain has TRBV5-1 and TRBJ2-1, with D hard to call. The CDR3 has 14 residues. Germline CDR1 is SGHRS and CDR2 is YFSETQ. V lost 1 base to trimming and J lost 8 bases, with 13 bases between them. The CDR3 bases are TGCGCCAGCAGCTTGTCCGTTCAAATCGATGAGCAGTTCTTC. The encoded protein is CASSLSVQIDEQFF.

The J gene is TRBJ2-6, the V gene TRBV7-3; tentatively, D is TRBD1 (5 bases). The CDR3 covers 18 residues. The V end was cut by 5 bases, the J end by 0 bases, with 17 bases between. CDR1 and CDR2 (germline): SGHTA, FQGTGA. The CDR3 protein is CASSPQGARISGANVLTF. Here the CDR3 DNA reads TGTGCCAGCAGCCCCCAAGGGGCCCGAATCTCTGGGGCCAACGTCCTGACTTTC.

This clonotype was detected many times. The V gene is TRBV28, the J gene TRBJ2-2; 10 positions match TRBD2. CDR1 MDHEN and CDR2 SYDVKM come from the germline V gene. The CDR3 runs 19 residues. The ends lost 3 bases at V and 4 bases at J; junction bases unmatched: 14. Written as DNA, the CDR3 is TGTGCCAGCAGTTTGGGGCTAGCGGGAGTTCGGGCGAGCACCGGGGAGCTGTTTTTT. Its translation: CASSLGLAGVRASTGELFF.

There are many counts of this clonotype. V and J are TRBV11-2 and TRBJ1-2, with D tentatively TRBD1 (6 bases). The CDR3 contains 16 residues. Trimming took 5 bases from V and 2 from J, leaving 18 bases between them. CDR1 and CDR2 (germline): SGHAT, FQNNGV. The CDR3 loop reads CASSHPGTYSNYGYTF. The CDR3 bases are TGTGCCAGCAGCCACCCCGGGACATATTCCAACTATGGCTACACCTTC.

J is TRBJ2-1 and V is TRBV29-1; D remains ambiguous. The J call may not be correct, given that the DNA end is closer to TRBJ2-5. The CDR3 covers 14 residues. CDR1 is SQVTM, CDR2 ANQGSEA, per germline. CDR3 sequence (DNA): TGCAGCGTTGTTTTTGGAACATCCCTTGGGACCCAGTACTTC. Encoded protein: CSVVFGTSLGTQYF.

Regarding this clonotype: This likely stems from a read error, as it lies one base from a far larger clone. The V call is TRBV6-1, the J call TRBJ1-2, with TRBD1 matching 10 bases. CDR1 is MNHNS, CDR2 SASEGT, per germline. V shed 3 bases, J shed 4 bases, and the junction held 8 bases outside the gene matches. The CDR3 contains 16 residues. CDR3 amino acids: CASSDPGTGVPYGYTF. CDR3 bases: TGTGCCAGCAGTGATCCCGGGACAGGGGTCCCCTATGGCTACACCTTC.

The chain couples TRBV2 to TRBJ2-7, with a weak D call TRBD2 (6 bases). Germline V gene lookup returns CDR1 SNHLY and CDR2 FYNNEI. Trimming took 6 bases from V and 5 from J, leaving 11 bases between them. The CDR3 spans 12 residues. The chain's CDR3 is CASRGGKNEQYF. CDR3 sequence (DNA): TGTGCCAGCAGGGGGGGTAAAAACGAGCAGTACTTC. Full variable domain (missing parts from reference TRBV2 and TRBJ2-7): EPEVTQTPSHQVTQMGQEVILRCVPISNHLYFYWYRQILGQKVEFLVSFYNNEISEKSEIFDDQFSVERPDGSNFTLKIRSTKLEDSAMYFCASRGGKNEQYFGPGTRLTVT.

This clonotype was seen a handful of times. The chain employs TRBV2 and TRBJ1-2; 10 bases align to TRBD1. The CDR3 extends over 15 amino acids. The ends lost 6 bases at V and 6 bases at J; junction bases unmatched: 10. From germline, CDR1 is SNHLY and CDR2 FYNNEI. CDR3 coding DNA: TGTGCCAGCAGCGCCCGACTGACAGGGGGCGATGGCTACACCTTC. Translation gives CASSARLTGGDGYTF.

The chain is built from TRBV25-1 and TRBJ2-3, with 11 positions matching TRBD2. From germline, CDR1 is MGHDK and CDR2 SYGVNS. The CDR3 is 17 amino acids. After removal of 3 bases from V and 4 bases from J, the junction contained 9 bases not matched to a gene. CDR3 DNA: TGTGCCAGCAGTGAGGCCGGGACTAGCGGAGGGGCAGATACGCAGTATTTT. It specifies CASSEAGTSGGADTQYF.

This clonotype was recorded many times. The chain recombines TRBV2 with TRBJ2-4; 10 nucleotides align to TRBD1. Germline loops: CDR1 SNHLY, CDR2 FYNNEI. The CDR3 spans 17 residues. V trimming: 6 bases; J trimming: 7 bases; junction bases outside the gene matches: 15. The CDR3 is CASSLTGGARRGNIQYF. The CDR3 nucleotides are TGTGCCAGCAGCTTGACAGGGGGCGCAAGGAGGGGGAACATTCAGTACTTC.

V and J are TRBV18 and TRBJ2-3; D is unclear. This CDR3 has 15 amino acids. Germline V lookup: CDR1 KGHSH, CDR2 LQKENI. V was pared by 2 bases and J by 1 base, with 10 bases between. The chain's CDR3 is CASSPTSAGTDTQYF. The DNA of the CDR3 is TGTGCCAGCTCACCAACGTCGGCAGGCACAGATACGCAGTATTTT.

This clonotype occurred many times. The chain combines TRBV3-1 with TRBJ2-3; 8 nucleotides line up with TRBD1. After removal of 4 bases from V and 2 bases from J, the junction contained 5 bases not matched to a gene. The CDR3 totals 15 residues. Germline lookup yields CDR1 LGHDT and CDR2 YNNKEL (reference sequence). CDR3 sequence (DNA): TGTGCCAGCAGCCTCCGACAGGGGATCACAGATACGCAGTATTTT. Translating gives CASSLRQGITDTQYF.

This clonotype was counted between two and nine times. CDR3 residues: CASTLDSRGEQYF. CDR3 DNA sequence: TGTGCCAGCACCCTGGACAGTCGAGGAGAGCAGTACTTC. The chain employs TRBV6-2 or TRBV6-3 and TRBJ2-7; D perhaps matches TRBD1 (6 bases). V lost 7 bases and J 7 bases, leaving 17 bases between the germline ends. The CDR3 length is 13 residues. The V gene's germline CDR1 is MNHEY and CDR2 SVGEGT.

This clonotype was detected a few times. This rearrangement joins TRBV6-1 to TRBJ2-2; D unclear. The CDR3 runs 14 residues. Trimming removed 6 bases at V and 4 bases at J, with 12 bases between. Per germline, CDR1 MNHNS and CDR2 SASEGT. CDR3 DNA sequence: TGTGCCAGCAGAATTGAGTCCGGCACCGGGGAGCTGTTTTTT. Amino acids: CASRIESGTGELFF.

This clonotype was counted many times. The CDR3 DNA reads as TGTGCCAGCAGTGAATGGGGGCGGGACGACAATGAGCAGTTCTTC. It translates to CASSEWGRDDNEQFF. The chain has TRBV2 and TRBJ2-1; D possibly uses TRBD1 or TRBD2 (6 bases each). V lost 2 bases and J 5 bases, leaving 13 bases between the germline ends. Germline V gene lookup returns CDR1 SNHLY and CDR2 FYNNEI. CDR3 length: 15 amino acids.

Many counts were recorded for this clonotype. The V gene is TRBV20-1, the J gene TRBJ2-3; the match to TRBD1 covers 8 bases. The length of the CDR3 is 13 residues. CDR1 is DFQATT, CDR2 SNEGSKA, per germline (reference sequence). The CDR3 DNA reads TGCAGCCGACGGACAGGGTTCACAGATACGCAGTATTTT. This codes for CSRRTGFTDTQYF.